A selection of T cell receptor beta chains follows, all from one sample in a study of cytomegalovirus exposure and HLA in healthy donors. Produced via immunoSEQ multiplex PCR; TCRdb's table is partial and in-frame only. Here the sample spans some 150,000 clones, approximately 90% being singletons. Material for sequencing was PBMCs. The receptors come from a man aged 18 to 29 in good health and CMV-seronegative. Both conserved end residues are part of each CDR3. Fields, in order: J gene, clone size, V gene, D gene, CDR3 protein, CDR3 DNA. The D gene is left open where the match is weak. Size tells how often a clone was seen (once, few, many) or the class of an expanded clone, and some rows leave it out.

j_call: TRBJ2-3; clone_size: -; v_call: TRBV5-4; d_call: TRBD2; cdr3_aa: CASSDGTSGGALTDTQYF; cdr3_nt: TGTGCCAGCAGCGACGGGACTAGCGGGGGGGCCTTGACAGATACGCAGTATTTT
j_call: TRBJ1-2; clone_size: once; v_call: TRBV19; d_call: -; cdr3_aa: CASRTEDRIYYGYTF; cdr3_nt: TGTGCCAGTAGAACGGAAGACAGGATTTACTATGGCTACACCTTC
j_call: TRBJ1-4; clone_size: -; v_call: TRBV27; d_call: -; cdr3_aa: CASSSLGTTNEKLFF; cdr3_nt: TGTGCCAGCAGTTCCCTCGGGACAACTAATGAAAAACTGTTTTTT
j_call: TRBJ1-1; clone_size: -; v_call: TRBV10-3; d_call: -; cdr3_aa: CAISDGKLTVVAEAFF; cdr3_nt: TGTGCCATCAGTGATGGGAAATTGACAGTCGTAGCTGAAGCTTTCTTT
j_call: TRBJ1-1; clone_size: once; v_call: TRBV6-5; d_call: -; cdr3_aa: CASSYLRQADTEAFF; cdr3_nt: TGTGCCAGCAGTTACTTGAGACAGGCCGACACTGAAGCTTTCTTT
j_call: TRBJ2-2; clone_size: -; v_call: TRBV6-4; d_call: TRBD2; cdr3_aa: CASSVSSGSGSGELFF; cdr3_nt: TGTGCCAGCAGTGTTTCTAGCGGGAGCGGGTCCGGGGAGCTGTTTTTT
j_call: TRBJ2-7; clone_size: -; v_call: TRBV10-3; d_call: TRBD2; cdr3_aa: CAISARGGRYEQYF; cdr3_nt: TGTGCCATCAGTGCCCGGGGGGGGAGATACGAGCAGTACTTC
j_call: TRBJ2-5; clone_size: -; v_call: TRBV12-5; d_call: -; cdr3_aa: CASGLNFQETQYF; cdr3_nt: TGTGCTAGTGGTTTGAACTTCCAAGAGACCCAGTACTTC
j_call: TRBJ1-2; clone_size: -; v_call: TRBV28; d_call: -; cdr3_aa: CASSPNRDGYTF; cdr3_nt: TGTGCCAGCAGCCCTAACAGGGATGGCTACACCTTC
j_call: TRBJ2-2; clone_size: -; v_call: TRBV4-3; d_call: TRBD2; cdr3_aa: CASSQASGGNTGELFF; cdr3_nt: TGCGCCAGCAGCCAAGCTAGCGGGGGGAACACCGGGGAGCTGTTTTTT
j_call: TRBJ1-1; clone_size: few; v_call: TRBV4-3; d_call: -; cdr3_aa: CASSQDTTVEAFF; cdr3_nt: TGCGCCAGCAGCCAAGATACGACAGTTGAAGCTTTCTTT
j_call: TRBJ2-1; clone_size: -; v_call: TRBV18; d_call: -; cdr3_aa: CASSPQGVRYNEQFF; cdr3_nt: TGTGCCAGCTCACCACAGGGGGTACGGTACAATGAGCAGTTCTTC
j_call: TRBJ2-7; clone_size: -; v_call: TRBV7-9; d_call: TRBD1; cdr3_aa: CASSLGGSWTGSYEQYF; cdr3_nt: TGTGCCAGCAGCTTAGGAGGTTCTTGGACAGGGAGCTACGAGCAGTACTTC
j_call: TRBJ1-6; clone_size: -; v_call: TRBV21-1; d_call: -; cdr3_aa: CASSKGDSKKSPLHF; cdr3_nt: TGTGCCAGCAGCAAAGGGGACAGCAAGAAGTCACCCCTCCACTTT
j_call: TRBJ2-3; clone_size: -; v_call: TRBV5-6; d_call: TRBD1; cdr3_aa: CASSLSGTGYSTDTQYF; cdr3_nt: TGTGCCAGCAGCCTTTCAGGGACAGGGTACAGCACAGATACGCAGTATTTT
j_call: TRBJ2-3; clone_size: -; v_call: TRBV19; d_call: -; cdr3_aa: CASSIYISTDTQYF; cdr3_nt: TGTGCCAGTAGTATTTACATTAGCACAGATACGCAGTATTTT
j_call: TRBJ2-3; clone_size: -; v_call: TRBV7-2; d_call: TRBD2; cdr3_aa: CASSLEARTSDTQYF; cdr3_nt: TGTGCCAGCAGCTTAGAAGCCCGGACTAGCGATACGCAGTATTTT
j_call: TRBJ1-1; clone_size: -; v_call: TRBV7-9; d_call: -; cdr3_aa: CASSPDITEAFF; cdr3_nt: TGTGCCAGCAGCCCAGACATCACTGAAGCTTTCTTT
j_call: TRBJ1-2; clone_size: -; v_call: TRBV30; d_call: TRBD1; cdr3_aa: CAWSETGGPWGYTF; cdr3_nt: TGTGCCTGGAGTGAGACAGGGGGCCCATGGGGCTACACCTTC
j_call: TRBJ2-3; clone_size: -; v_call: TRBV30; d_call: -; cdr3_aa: CAWSGDTDTQYF; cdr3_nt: TGTGCCTGGAGTGGAGACACAGATACGCAGTATTTT
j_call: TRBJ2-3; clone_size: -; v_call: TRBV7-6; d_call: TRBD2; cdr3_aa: CASSLGTSGTDTQYF; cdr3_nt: TGTGCCAGCAGCTTAGGGACTAGCGGAACAGATACGCAGTATTTT
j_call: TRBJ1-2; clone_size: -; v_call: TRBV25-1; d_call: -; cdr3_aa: CASSESETNYGYTF; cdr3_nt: TGTGCCAGCAGTGAATCCGAGACTAACTATGGCTACACCTTC
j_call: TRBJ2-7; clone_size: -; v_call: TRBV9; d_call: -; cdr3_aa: CASSVAAGRSYEQYF; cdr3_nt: TGTGCCAGCAGCGTAGCGGCAGGGCGTTCCTACGAGCAGTACTTC
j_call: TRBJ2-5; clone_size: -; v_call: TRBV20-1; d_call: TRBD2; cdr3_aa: CSGGGQETQYF; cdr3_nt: TGCAGTGGCGGGGGGCAAGAGACCCAGTACTTC
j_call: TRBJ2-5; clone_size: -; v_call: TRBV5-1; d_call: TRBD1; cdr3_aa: CASSLGQGAETQYF; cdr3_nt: TGCGCCAGCAGCTTGGGGCAGGGGGCTGAGACCCAGTACTTC
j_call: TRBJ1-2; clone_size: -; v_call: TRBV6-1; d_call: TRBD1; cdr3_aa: CASRQTGEGGYTF; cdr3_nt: TGTGCCAGCCGACAGACAGGGGAGGGTGGCTACACCTTC
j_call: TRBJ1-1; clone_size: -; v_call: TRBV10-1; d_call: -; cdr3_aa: CASSEAGQRNTEAFF; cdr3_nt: TGCGCCAGCAGTGAGGCCGGACAGAGGAACACTGAAGCTTTCTTT
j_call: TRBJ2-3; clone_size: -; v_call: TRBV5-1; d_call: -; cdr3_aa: CASSFLGGGKDTQYF; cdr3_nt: TGCGCCAGCAGCTTTTTAGGGGGCGGGAAGGATACGCAGTATTTT
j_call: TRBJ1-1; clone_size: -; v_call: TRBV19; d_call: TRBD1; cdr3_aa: CASSITGGRTEAFF; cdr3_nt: TGTGCCAGTAGTATCACAGGGGGACGAACTGAAGCTTTCTTT
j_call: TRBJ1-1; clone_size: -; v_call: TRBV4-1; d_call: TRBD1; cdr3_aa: CASSPQSTGLATEAFF; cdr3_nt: TGCGCCAGCAGCCCTCAATCGACAGGGTTGGCCACTGAAGCTTTCTTT
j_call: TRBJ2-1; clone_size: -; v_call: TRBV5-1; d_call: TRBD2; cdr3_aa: CASSDRPGLVDEQFF; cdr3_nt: TGCGCCAGCAGCGACCGACCGGGACTAGTAGATGAGCAGTTCTTC
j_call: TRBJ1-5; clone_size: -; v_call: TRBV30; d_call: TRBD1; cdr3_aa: CAWEPGQGYQPQHF; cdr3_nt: TGTGCCTGGGAACCGGGACAGGGATACCAGCCCCAGCATTTT
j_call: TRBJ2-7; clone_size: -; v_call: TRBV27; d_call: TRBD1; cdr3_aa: CASSHRGSAYEQYF; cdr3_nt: TGTGCCAGCAGTCACAGGGGTTCCGCCTACGAGCAGTACTTC
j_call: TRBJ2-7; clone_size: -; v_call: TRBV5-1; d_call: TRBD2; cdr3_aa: CASSFSGGTYEQYF; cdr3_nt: TGCGCCAGCAGCTTTAGCGGGGGGACCTACGAGCAGTACTTC
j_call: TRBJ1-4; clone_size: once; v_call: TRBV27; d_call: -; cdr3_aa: CASSFGTQGSNEKLFF; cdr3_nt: TGTGCCAGCAGTTTTGGGACTCAGGGTTCTAATGAAAAACTGTTTTTT
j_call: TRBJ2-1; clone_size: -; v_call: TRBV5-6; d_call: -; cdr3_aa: CASRGSSHNEQFF; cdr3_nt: TGTGCCAGCAGGGGTAGCAGCCACAATGAGCAGTTCTTC
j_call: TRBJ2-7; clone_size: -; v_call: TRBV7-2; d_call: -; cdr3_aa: CASSLRYEQYF; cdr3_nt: TGTGCCAGCAGCTTACGCTACGAGCAGTACTTC
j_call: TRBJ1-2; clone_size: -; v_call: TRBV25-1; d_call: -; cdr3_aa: CASSGTRFRDYGYTF; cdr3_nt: TGTGCCAGCAGTGGAACACGGTTTCGGGACTATGGCTACACCTTC
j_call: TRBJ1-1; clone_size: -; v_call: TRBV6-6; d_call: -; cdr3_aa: CASGRQALNTEAFF; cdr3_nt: TGTGCCAGCGGCCGACAGGCGCTGAACACTGAAGCTTTCTTT
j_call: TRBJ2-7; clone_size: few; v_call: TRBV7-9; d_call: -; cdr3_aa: CASSFTEGSYEQYF; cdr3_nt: TGTGCCAGCAGCTTCACGGAGGGATCCTACGAGCAGTACTTC
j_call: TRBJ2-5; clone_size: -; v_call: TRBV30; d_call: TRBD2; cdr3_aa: CAWSVGLAGGETQYF; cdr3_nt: TGTGCCTGGTCCGTGGGACTAGCGGGAGGCGAGACCCAGTACTTC
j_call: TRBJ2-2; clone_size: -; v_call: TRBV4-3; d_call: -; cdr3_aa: CASAPGSSPNTGELFF; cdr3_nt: TGCGCCAGCGCTCCGGGGAGTTCCCCGAACACCGGGGAGCTGTTTTTT
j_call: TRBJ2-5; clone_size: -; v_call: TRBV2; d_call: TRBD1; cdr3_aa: CASSERGQYRETQYF; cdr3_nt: TGTGCCAGCAGTGAAAGGGGACAGTATAGAGAGACCCAGTACTTC
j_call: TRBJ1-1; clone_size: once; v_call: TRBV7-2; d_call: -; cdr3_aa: CASSPRTVLSTEAFF; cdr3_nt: TGTGCCAGCAGCCCCCGGACAGTTCTTTCCACTGAAGCTTTCTTT
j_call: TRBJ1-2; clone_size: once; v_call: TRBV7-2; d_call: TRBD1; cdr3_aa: CASSTQDRVERYGYTF; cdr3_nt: TGTGCCAGCAGCACCCAGGACAGGGTTGAGAGGTATGGCTACACCTTC
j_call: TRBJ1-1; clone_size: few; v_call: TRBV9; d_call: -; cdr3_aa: CASSVGQMNTEAFF; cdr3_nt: TGTGCCAGCAGCGTAGGCCAGATGAACACTGAAGCTTTCTTT
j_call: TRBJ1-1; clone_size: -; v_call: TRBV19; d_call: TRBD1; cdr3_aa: CASSLDRALNTEAFF; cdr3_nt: TGTGCCAGTAGCCTGGACAGGGCGCTGAACACTGAAGCTTTCTTT
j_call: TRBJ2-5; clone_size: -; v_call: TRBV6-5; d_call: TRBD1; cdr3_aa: CASSYSTGDQETQYF; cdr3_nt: TGTGCCAGCAGTTACTCGACAGGGGACCAAGAGACCCAGTACTTC